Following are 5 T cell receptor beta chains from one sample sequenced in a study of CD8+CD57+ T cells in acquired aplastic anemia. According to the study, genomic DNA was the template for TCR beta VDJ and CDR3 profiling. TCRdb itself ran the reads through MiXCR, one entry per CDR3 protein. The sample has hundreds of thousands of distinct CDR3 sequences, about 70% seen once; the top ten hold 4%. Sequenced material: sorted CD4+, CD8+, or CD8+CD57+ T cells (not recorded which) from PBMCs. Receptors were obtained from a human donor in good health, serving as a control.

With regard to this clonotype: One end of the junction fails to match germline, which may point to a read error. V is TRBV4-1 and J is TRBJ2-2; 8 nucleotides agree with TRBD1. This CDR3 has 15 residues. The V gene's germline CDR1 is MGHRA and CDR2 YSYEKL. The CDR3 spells CASSRDRGDTGELFF. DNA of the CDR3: TGTGCCAGCAGCCGCGACAGGGGAGACACCGGGGAGCTGTTTTTT.

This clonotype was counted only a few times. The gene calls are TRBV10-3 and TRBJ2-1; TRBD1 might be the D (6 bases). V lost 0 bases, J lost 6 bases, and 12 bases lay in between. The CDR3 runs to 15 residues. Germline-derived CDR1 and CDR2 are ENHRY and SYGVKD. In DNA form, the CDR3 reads TGTGCCATCAGTGAGTCACAGGGTACAGGCAATGAGCAGTTCTTC. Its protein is CAISESQGTGNEQFF.

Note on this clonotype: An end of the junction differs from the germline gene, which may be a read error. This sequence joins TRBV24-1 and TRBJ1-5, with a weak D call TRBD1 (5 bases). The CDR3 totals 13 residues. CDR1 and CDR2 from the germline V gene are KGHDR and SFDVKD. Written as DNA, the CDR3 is TGTGCCACCGCTAGCGGGGGGGATCGGCCCCAGCATTTC. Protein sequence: CATASGGDRPQHF.

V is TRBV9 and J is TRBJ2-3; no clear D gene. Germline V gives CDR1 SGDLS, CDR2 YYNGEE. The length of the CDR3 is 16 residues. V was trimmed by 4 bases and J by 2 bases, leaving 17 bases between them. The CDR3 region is CASSFARPAATDTQYF. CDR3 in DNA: TGTGCCAGCAGCTTCGCGCGCCCCGCGGCCACAGATACGCAGTATTTT.

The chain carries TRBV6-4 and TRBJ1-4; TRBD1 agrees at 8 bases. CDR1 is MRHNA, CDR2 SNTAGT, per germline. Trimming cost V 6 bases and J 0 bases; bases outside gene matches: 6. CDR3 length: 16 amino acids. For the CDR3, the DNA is TGTGCCAGCAGAACTCCAGGGGGCGCAACTAATGAAAAACTGTTTTTT. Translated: CASRTPGGATNEKLFF.